This T cell receptor beta chain was recovered during a study of cytomegalovirus exposure and HLA in healthy donors. Points from the study as a whole: The study put around 180 TCR beta chains on its list as cytomegalovirus-associated.

Germline V CDR1 and CDR2: SEHNR, FQNEAQ (reference sequence). Unmatched junction bases numbered 5, after V lost 3 bases and J lost 4 bases. This CDR3 has 14 residues. PCR employed 60 Vbeta and 13 Jbeta primers. Here immunoSEQ multiplex PCR was the method, and the copy in TCRdb shows in-frame clones only, minus some. Of 150,000 or so clones in the sample, roughly 85% were seen once. Regarding this clone: The antigen remains unidentified.

The chain employs TRBV7-9 and TRBJ1-1; 7 bases match TRBD1. The source is a male donor in good health and CMV-seronegative. Sample: PBMCs. CDR3 in DNA: TGTGCCAGCAGCTTCGCAGGGGGAGGCACTGAAGCTTTCTTT. Its protein product is CASSFAGGGTEAFF.